Sequencing of this TCR beta chain was carried out in a study of graft-versus-host responses after intestinal transplantation. Study-level background: As for transplant type, recipients had multivisceral, liver-intestinal, or isolated intestinal grafts. All recipients were given anti-thymocyte globulin induction, and tacrolimus and steroids were then administered for about three years. Study findings and constraints: Graft-donor T cell macrochimerism coincided with high graft-versus-host to host-versus-graft clonal ratios in allografts. Detected in recipient marrow were GvH clones, some of which were first observed in ileum or blood.

Comment on this clone: The antigen is not known.

Clones were read by immunoSEQ multiplex PCR, and TCRdb kept only the in-frame ones, dropping some. The data show about 17,000 clones, over 70% seen once. Trimming took off 5 bases at V and 3 bases at J, with 11 bases between the two ends. CDR1 is SQVTM, CDR2 ANQGSEA, per germline. The CDR3 spans 12 residues. The graft tissue was processed, and this released both intraepithelial and lamina propria lymphocytes. The chain employs TRBV29-1 and TRBJ2-7; D gene unclear. The source material was ileum tissue, sampled almost 470 days after intestinal transplant. The receptor was derived from a human patient who received an intestinal transplant, so some T cells may come from the graft donor. In nucleotides, the CDR3 is TGCAGCGTTAGAGGATCCGGCTACGAGCAGTACTTC. Translating gives CSVRGSGYEQYF.